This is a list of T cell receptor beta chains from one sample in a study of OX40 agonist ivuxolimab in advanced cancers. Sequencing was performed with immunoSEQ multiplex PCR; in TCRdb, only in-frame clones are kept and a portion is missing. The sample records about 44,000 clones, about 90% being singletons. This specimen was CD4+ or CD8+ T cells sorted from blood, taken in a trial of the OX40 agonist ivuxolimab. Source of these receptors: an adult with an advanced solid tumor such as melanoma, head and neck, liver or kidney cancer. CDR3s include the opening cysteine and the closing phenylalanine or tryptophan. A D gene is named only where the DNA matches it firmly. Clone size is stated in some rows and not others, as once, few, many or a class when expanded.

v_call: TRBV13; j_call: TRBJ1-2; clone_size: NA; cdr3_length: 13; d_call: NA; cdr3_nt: TGTGCCAGCAGCTTGAGGACCAACTATGGCTACACCTTC; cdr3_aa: CASSLRTNYGYTF
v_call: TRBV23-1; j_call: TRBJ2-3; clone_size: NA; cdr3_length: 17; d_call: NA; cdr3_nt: TGCGCCAGCAGTCAGAAGCCGGTGGGGTCTCGAGGAGATACGCAGTATTTT; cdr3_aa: CASSQKPVGSRGDTQYF
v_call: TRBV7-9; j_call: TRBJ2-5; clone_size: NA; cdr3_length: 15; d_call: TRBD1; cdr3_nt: TGTGCCAGCAGCCCGCCGGGAAGGGGGCGAGAGACCCAGTACTTC; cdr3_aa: CASSPPGRGRETQYF
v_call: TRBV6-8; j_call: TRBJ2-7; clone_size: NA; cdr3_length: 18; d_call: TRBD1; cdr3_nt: TGTGCCAGCAGTTACTTTCCGGGACAGGGGCCCTGCCCCTACGAGCAGTACTTC; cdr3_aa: CASSYFPGQGPCPYEQYF
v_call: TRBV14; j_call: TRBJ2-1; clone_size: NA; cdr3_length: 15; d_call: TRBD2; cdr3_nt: TGTGCCAGCAGCCATTGGACTAGCGGATACAATGAGCAGTTCTTC; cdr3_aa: CASSHWTSGYNEQFF
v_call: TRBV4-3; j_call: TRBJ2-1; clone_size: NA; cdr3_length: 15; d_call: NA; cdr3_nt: TGCGCCAGCAGCCACGTCGGGAGCTCCTACAATGAGCAGTTCTTC; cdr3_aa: CASSHVGSSYNEQFF
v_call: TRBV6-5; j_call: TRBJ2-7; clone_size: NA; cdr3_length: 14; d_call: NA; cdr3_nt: TGTGCCAGCAGTTACTCTGTACAGGGAAACGAGCAGTACTTC; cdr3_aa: CASSYSVQGNEQYF
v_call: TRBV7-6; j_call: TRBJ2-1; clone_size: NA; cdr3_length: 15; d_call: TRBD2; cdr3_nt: TGTGCCAGCAGCGAGGAGCGGGAGTTATACAATGAGCAGTTCTTC; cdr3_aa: CASSEERELYNEQFF
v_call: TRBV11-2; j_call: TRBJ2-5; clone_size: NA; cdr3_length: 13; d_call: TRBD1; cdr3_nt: TGTGCCAGCAGCCCGGGGACAGGGAGCACCCAGTACTTC; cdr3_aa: CASSPGTGSTQYF
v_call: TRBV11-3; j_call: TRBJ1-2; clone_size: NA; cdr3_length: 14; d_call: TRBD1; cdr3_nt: TGTGCCAGCAGCGGGTGGGACAGAGCCTATGGCTACACCTTC; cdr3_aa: CASSGWDRAYGYTF
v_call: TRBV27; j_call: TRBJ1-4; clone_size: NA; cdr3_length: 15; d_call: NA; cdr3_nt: TGTGCCAGCAGGGCCCGGGCACCTTCGGGGGAAAAACTGTTTTTT; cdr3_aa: CASRARAPSGEKLFF
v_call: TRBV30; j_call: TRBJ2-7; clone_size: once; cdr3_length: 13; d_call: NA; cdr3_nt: TGTGCCTGGTCGGCAGGGGCCTCCTACGAGCAGTACTTC; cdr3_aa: CAWSAGASYEQYF
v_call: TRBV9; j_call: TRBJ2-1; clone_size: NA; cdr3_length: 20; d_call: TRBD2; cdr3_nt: TGTGCCAGCAGCGTAGTGGATTTGGGGAGACTAGCGGGAGAAGACAATGAGCAGTTCTTC; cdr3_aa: CASSVVDLGRLAGEDNEQFF
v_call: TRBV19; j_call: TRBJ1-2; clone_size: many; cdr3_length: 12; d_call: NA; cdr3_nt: TGTGCCAGTAGTCCAGACAAGTATGGCTACACCTTC; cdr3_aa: CASSPDKYGYTF
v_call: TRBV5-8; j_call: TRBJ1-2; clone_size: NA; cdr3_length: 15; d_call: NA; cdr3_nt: TGTGCCAGCAGCTCCGGTTCGAAGGGGGTCTATGGCTACACCTTC; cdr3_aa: CASSSGSKGVYGYTF
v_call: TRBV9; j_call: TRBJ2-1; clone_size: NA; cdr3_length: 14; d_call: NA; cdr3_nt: TGTGCCAGCAGCGTTAGCGGAGACTACAATGAGCAGTTCTTC; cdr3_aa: CASSVSGDYNEQFF
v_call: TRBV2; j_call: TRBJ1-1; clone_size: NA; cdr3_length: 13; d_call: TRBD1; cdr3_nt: TGTGCCAGCACCACCGGACAGGGAGTTGAAGCTTTCTTT; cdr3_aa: CASTTGQGVEAFF
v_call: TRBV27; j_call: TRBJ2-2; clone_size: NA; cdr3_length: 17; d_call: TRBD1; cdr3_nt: TGTGCCAGCAGTTTACGGCCGGGACAGGCGAACACCGGGGAGCTGTTTTTT; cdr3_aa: CASSLRPGQANTGELFF
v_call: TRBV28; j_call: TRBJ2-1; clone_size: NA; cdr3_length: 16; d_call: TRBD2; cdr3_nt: TGTGCCAGCAGACAACTAGCGGCGAGCTCCTACAATGAGCAGTTCTTC; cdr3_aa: CASRQLAASSYNEQFF
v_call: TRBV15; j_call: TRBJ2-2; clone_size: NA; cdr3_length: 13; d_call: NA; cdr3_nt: TGTGCCACCAGCAGCTCCCCGGCCGGGGAGCTGTTTTTT; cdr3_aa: CATSSSPAGELFF
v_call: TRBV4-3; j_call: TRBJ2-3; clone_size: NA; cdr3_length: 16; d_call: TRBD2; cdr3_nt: TGCGCCAGCAGCCAAGAACTAGCGGGAGCCGCGGATACGCAGTATTTT; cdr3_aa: CASSQELAGAADTQYF
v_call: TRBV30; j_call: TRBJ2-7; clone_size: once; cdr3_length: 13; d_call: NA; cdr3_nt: TGTGCCTGGAGTTATGGAAGGGCCTACGAGCAGTACTTC; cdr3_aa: CAWSYGRAYEQYF
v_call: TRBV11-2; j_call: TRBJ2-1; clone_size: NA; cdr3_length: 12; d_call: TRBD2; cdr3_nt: TGTGCCAGCGGTCTAGCGGGAAATGAGCAGTTCTTC; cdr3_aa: CASGLAGNEQFF
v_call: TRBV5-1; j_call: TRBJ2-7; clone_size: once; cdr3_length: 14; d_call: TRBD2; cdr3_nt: TGCGCCAGCAGCTTGACGACTAGCGGCTACGAGCAGTACTTC; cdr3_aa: CASSLTTSGYEQYF